The rows below give T cell receptor beta chains drawn from one sample of a study of PD-1 blockade in mismatch repair-deficient tumors. The repertoire was sequenced with immunoSEQ multiplex PCR; TCRdb's copy has only in-frame clones and lacks some. Of 40,000 to 65,000 clones listed, 81% are singletons. Source: peripheral blood, taken about 4.5 months after starting pembrolizumab. These receptors were obtained from an adult with mismatch repair-deficient cancer. The CDR3 runs from the conserved cysteine through the conserved F or W. The order of the fields is clone size, J gene, V gene, D gene, CDR3 protein, CDR3 DNA. The D gene is left open where the match is weak. The listing skips clone size in some rows; elsewhere it reads once, few, many or a size class.

.,TRBJ2-7,TRBV19,TRBD2,CASSWASGSYEQYF,TGTGCCAGTAGTTGGGCTAGCGGGAGTTACGAGCAGTACTTC
.,TRBJ1-4,TRBV11-2,.,CASSLALGQGKEKLFF,TGTGCCAGCAGCTTAGCCTTAGGGCAGGGGAAAGAAAAACTGTTTTTT
.,TRBJ2-1,TRBV14,TRBD2,CASSPTRGLAGVGQFF,TGTGCCAGCAGCCCAACCCGGGGACTAGCGGGAGTAGGGCAGTTCTTC
medium-sized,TRBJ1-5,TRBV6-1,.,CASSEHGLGGQPQHF,TGTGCCAGCAGTGAACACGGGTTGGGAGGTCAGCCCCAGCATTTT
.,TRBJ1-3,TRBV4-1,.,CASSQVTGYDFGNTIYF,TGCGCCAGCAGCCAAGTTACGGGGTACGATTTTGGAAACACCATATATTTT
.,TRBJ2-1,TRBV11-3,TRBD2,CASSILAAYNEQFF,TGTGCCAGCAGCATTCTAGCGGCCTACAATGAGCAGTTCTTC
.,TRBJ2-2,TRBV7-6,.,CASSLASTGELFF,TGTGCCAGCAGCTTAGCTTCAACCGGGGAGCTGTTTTTT
.,TRBJ1-2,TRBV19,.,CASTPGPTAGGYTF,TGTGCCAGTACCCCTGGCCCGACAGCCGGTGGCTACACCTTC
.,TRBJ2-5,TRBV5-1,TRBD1,CASSALTGGGETQYF,TGCGCCAGCAGCGCGCTGACAGGGGGAGGGGAGACCCAGTACTTC
.,TRBJ2-7,TRBV5-8,.,CASSWERSSRGNEQYF,TGTGCCAGCAGCTGGGAGAGAAGCAGCCGGGGAAACGAGCAGTACTTC
.,TRBJ2-2,TRBV5-5,TRBD2,CASSFRGGANTGELFF,TGTGCCAGCAGCTTCCGCGGGGGGGCGAACACCGGGGAGCTGTTTTTT
.,TRBJ2-1,TRBV18,TRBD1,CASSPLQGGNNEQFF,TGTGCCAGCTCACCACTACAGGGGGGAAACAATGAGCAGTTCTTC
.,TRBJ1-2,TRBV27,.,CASRDSNYGYTF,TGTGCCAGCAGGGACAGTAACTATGGCTACACCTTC
few,TRBJ2-4,TRBV5-1,.,CASTYTPGSNIQYF,TGCGCCAGCACATACACCCCGGGGAGCAACATTCAGTACTTC
.,TRBJ2-7,TRBV19,.,CASSIIGGLYYEQYF,TGTGCCAGTAGTATAATTGGCGGACTCTACTACGAGCAGTACTTC
.,TRBJ2-5,TRBV9,TRBD1,CASSPQPTGLQTQYF,TGTGCCAGCAGCCCCCAACCGACAGGGCTGCAGACCCAGTACTTC
.,TRBJ2-1,TRBV6-5,TRBD2,CASSRTSGGNEQFF,TGTGCCAGCAGCCGGACTAGCGGAGGCAATGAGCAGTTCTTC
.,TRBJ1-1,TRBV27,.,CASRAWIAGATEAFF,TGTGCCAGCAGAGCTTGGATCGCGGGGGCCACTGAAGCTTTCTTT
.,TRBJ1-3,TRBV2,TRBD1,CASSVQGASGNTIYF,TGTGCCAGCAGCGTTCAGGGGGCTTCTGGAAACACCATATATTTT
.,TRBJ1-1,TRBV4-1,.,CASSQDVIRLNTEAFF,TGCGCCAGCAGCCAAGATGTTATAAGGCTCAACACTGAAGCTTTCTTT
.,TRBJ2-1,TRBV5-4,TRBD2,CASSLKREYMNEQFF,TGTGCCAGCAGCTTAAAGCGGGAGTATATGAATGAGCAGTTCTTC
.,TRBJ2-1,TRBV9,TRBD2,CASSVWTSGDNEQFF,TGTGCCAGCAGCGTATGGACTAGCGGAGACAATGAGCAGTTCTTC
once,TRBJ1-1,TRBV28,.,CASSLDGRTEAFF,TGTGCCAGCAGTCTAGATGGGCGGACTGAAGCTTTCTTT
.,TRBJ2-4,TRBV5-5,TRBD1,CASSLEQGGTKNIQYF,TGTGCCAGCAGCTTGGAACAGGGGGGAACCAAAAACATTCAGTACTTC
.,TRBJ2-3,TRBV6-6,.,CASSPSVLGTDTQYF,TGTGCCAGCAGCCCGTCGGTCCTGGGCACAGATACGCAGTATTTT
.,TRBJ2-1,TRBV29-1,.,CSAFYNEQFF,TGCAGCGCCTTCTACAATGAGCAGTTCTTC
.,TRBJ2-1,TRBV12-5,TRBD2,CASGVPPGVAGDEQFF,TGTGCTAGTGGTGTCCCCCCCGGAGTAGCGGGCGATGAGCAGTTCTTC
.,TRBJ2-2,TRBV29-1,.,CSVEGWRGSDTGELFF,TGCAGCGTTGAAGGGTGGAGGGGGTCGGACACCGGGGAGCTGTTTTTT
.,TRBJ1-1,TRBV9,.,CASSVARLSGDPTEAFF,TGTGCCAGCAGCGTAGCCCGGTTATCAGGGGACCCCACTGAAGCTTTCTTT
.,TRBJ1-1,TRBV7-9,.,CATTENTEAFF,TGTGCCACAACAGAGAACACTGAAGCTTTCTTT
.,TRBJ2-7,TRBV6-1,.,CASSDRQSSYEQYF,TGTGCCAGCAGTGACCGGCAGAGCTCCTACGAGCAGTACTTC
once,TRBJ2-7,TRBV4-1,TRBD1,CASSVRTGDYEQYF,TGCGCCAGCAGCGTCCGGACAGGGGACTACGAGCAGTACTTC
.,TRBJ2-2,TRBV19,.,CAGRRGPNTGELFF,TGTGCCGGTAGGAGGGGCCCGAACACCGGGGAGCTGTTTTTT
.,TRBJ1-1,TRBV28,.,CASYPYLGDTEAFF,TGTGCCAGCTACCCCTACCTCGGGGACACTGAAGCTTTCTTT
.,TRBJ2-1,TRBV19,TRBD2,CASQVAGAAYNEQFF,TGTGCCAGTCAGGTAGCGGGAGCCGCCTACAATGAGCAGTTCTTC
.,TRBJ2-5,TRBV27,.,CASSFGAEAETQYF,TGTGCCAGCAGTTTCGGAGCGGAGGCAGAGACCCAGTACTTC
.,TRBJ2-5,TRBV9,TRBD1,CASSVTGETAATQYF,TGTGCCAGCAGCGTGACAGGGGAAACGGCAGCGACCCAGTACTTC
once,TRBJ1-2,TRBV28,.,CASSPSAAEGYGYTF,TGTGCCAGCAGTCCCAGCGCGGCGGAGGGCTATGGCTACACCTTC
.,TRBJ2-7,TRBV11-1,TRBD2,CASSSPGSSGIAEQYF,TGTGCCAGCAGCTCCCCGGGGTCTAGCGGGATTGCCGAGCAGTACTTC
.,TRBJ1-2,TRBV10-3,TRBD1,CAIRTGVDGYTF,TGTGCCATCAGGACAGGGGTAGATGGCTACACCTTC
.,TRBJ1-5,TRBV19,.,CASSSQGNQPQHF,TGTGCCAGTAGTTCCCAGGGTAATCAGCCCCAGCATTTT
.,TRBJ2-5,TRBV5-6,.,CASVAGETQYF,TGTGCCAGCGTCGCGGGAGAGACCCAGTACTTC
.,TRBJ1-5,TRBV2,.,CASRHRSGANQPQHF,TGTGCCAGCAGACACAGGTCAGGGGCCAATCAGCCCCAGCATTTT
.,TRBJ2-2,TRBV5-1,.,CASSLEGVPGELFF,TGCGCCAGCAGCTTGGAAGGGGTTCCCGGGGAGCTGTTTTTT
.,TRBJ1-3,TRBV5-6,TRBD1,CASSLRDRGTTIYF,TGTGCCAGCAGCTTAAGAGACAGGGGGACCACCATATATTTT
.,TRBJ2-7,TRBV6-5,TRBD2,CASSHLTGRTHEQYF,TGTGCCAGCAGCCACCTCACCGGGAGGACCCACGAGCAGTACTTC